A single T cell receptor (beta chain) is shown here with its context. The antigen is unknown. Trimming left V 4 bases short and J 2 bases short, with 30 bases between. Germline V gives CDR1 MGHRA, CDR2 YSYEKL. CDR3 length: 21 residues. TCRdb's table, derived via immunoSEQ multiplex PCR, lists solely in-frame clones and lacks some. The sample consists of under 130,000 clones, over 85% of them appearing once. The data belong to a study of T cell responses to AZD1222 COVID-19 vaccine. General observations from the study: Most donors were white British and more were female, and clonal diversity was possibly underestimated.

The input for sequencing was peripheral blood, taken on day 0 of AZD1222 vaccination. The gene calls are TRBV4-1 and TRBJ1-3; possible D gene TRBD1, 5 bases. The TCR sequence derives from an adult in good health. The DNA of the CDR3 is TGCGCCAGCAGCCTTTATCTTTCTACCGGGGGAAGTAGAGGGGCTGGAAACACCATATATTTT. Protein: CASSLYLSTGGSRGAGNTIYF.